This T cell receptor (beta chain) was recovered during a study of cytomegalovirus exposure and HLA in healthy donors. Study-level findings and limits: Cytomegalovirus association was listed for 164 TCR beta chains.

The CDR3 is made up of 18 amino acids. Per the germline V gene, CDR1 is MGHRA and CDR2 is YSYEKL. With respect to this clone: The antigen remains undetermined. Compared with germline, one end of the junction differs, possibly owing to a read error.

Sequenced by immunoSEQ multiplex PCR; TCRdb stores in-frame clones only, minus some. Seen here are about 92,000 clones, 85% to 95% observed once, and the top ten hold about 1.1%. The chain combines TRBV4-1 with TRBJ2-5; perhaps TRBD1 as D (5 bases). Sequencing used PBMCs. This receptor was taken from a woman aged 25-40 years in good health and CMV-seropositive. CDR3 DNA: TGCGCCAGCAGCCAAGAGACAGCGTACTCAGAAATCCAAGAGATCCAGTACTTC. Amino acid sequence: CASSQETAYSEIQEIQYF.